What follows are 21 T cell receptor beta chains derived from one specimen sequenced in a study of T-cell reconstitution after alpha-beta-depleted transplantation in children. The library targeted TCRbeta and was prepared with unique molecular identifiers. TCRdb fed the PCR reads into MiXCR, producing one record per CDR3 protein. The table has around 200,000 distinct CDR3 sequences, about a tenth seen once. This specimen was PBMCs, taken before TCRalphabeta/CD19-depleted stem cell transplant. These receptors were collected from a child under two years old with acute myeloid leukemia, due to receive a stem cell transplant.

On this clonotype: This could be a read error, since a much larger clone is one nucleotide away. The gene calls are TRBV4-1 and TRBJ2-7; no firm D call. CDR3 length: 16 residues. Germline loops: CDR1 MGHRA, CDR2 YSYEKL. V was cut by 0 bases and J by 0 bases, with 12 bases left in between. The CDR3 region is CASSQDSSFTSYEQYF. As DNA, the CDR3 is TGCGCCAGCAGCCAAGATAGCAGCTTCACCTCCTACGAGCAGTACTTC.

There are many counts of this clonotype. The chain employs TRBV5-1 and TRBJ2-3, with 8 bases fitting TRBD1. The J segment lost 6 bases and the V segment lost 2 bases, leaving 5 bases of the junction unmatched. The germline V gene encodes CDR1 SGHRS and CDR2 YFSETQ. CDR3 size: 14 residues. The CDR3 region has the DNA TGCGCCAGCAGCTTACCCAGGGACAGGGATACGCAGTATTTT. This sequence encodes CASSLPRDRDTQYF.

This clonotype was seen many times. The V call is TRBV3-1, the J call TRBJ2-2; 15 bases are a match to TRBD2. CDR1 is LGHDT and CDR2 is YNNKEL in the germline V gene (reference sequence). V shed 3 bases and J 6 bases; nucleotides not matched to a gene: 8. The CDR3 consists of 18 residues. CDR3 sequence: CASSQGLAGGQVPGELFF. In DNA, the CDR3 is TGTGCCAGCAGCCAGGGACTAGCGGGAGGCCAAGTCCCCGGGGAGCTGTTTTTT.

The table lists this clonotype with many counts. This sequence joins TRBV5-1 and TRBJ2-2; possible D gene TRBD2, 5 bases. This CDR3 has 15 amino acids. V lost 1 base and J 1 base, leaving 8 bases between the germline ends. Per the germline V gene, CDR1 is SGHRS and CDR2 is YFSETQ. CDR3 nucleotide sequence: TGCGCCAGCAGCTTGCAGAGGGAGAACACCGGGGAGCTGTTTTTT. This translates into CASSLQRENTGELFF.

At least ten counts were recorded for this clonotype. This chain links TRBV20-1 with TRBJ2-7; 9 bases fit TRBD1. Germline CDR1 is DFQATT and CDR2 is SNEGSKA (reference sequence). Trimming removed 6 bases from V and 6 bases from J; junction bases left unmatched: 9. The CDR3 is 13 amino acids. CDR3 nucleotide sequence: TGCAGTGCGACCGGGACAGGGATCCTCGAGCAGTACTTC. Its protein product is CSATGTGILEQYF.

The J gene is TRBJ1-1, the V gene TRBV11-2; D is uncertain. Germline CDR1 is SGHAT and CDR2 is FQNNGV. V lost 8 bases and J lost 11, with 21 bases in between. The CDR3 loop spans 13 amino acids. The CDR3 bases are TGTGCCAGCCGATCCGCCGGCAATATAATGGCTTTCTTT. Translating gives CASRSAGNIMAFF.

This clonotype was recorded at least ten times. V is TRBV9 and J is TRBJ2-2; D call uncertain. The CDR3 is 16 residues long. Trimming removed 4 bases at V and 0 bases at J, with 13 bases between. Germline V gene lookup returns CDR1 SGDLS and CDR2 YYNGEE. The DNA for the CDR3 is TGTGCCAGCAGCCACAAATATATGGCGAACACCGGGGAGCTGTTTTTT. Amino acids: CASSHKYMANTGELFF.

V gene TRBV5-4 combines with J gene TRBJ1-3; D remains unclear. The ends were cut back, 3 bases at V and 7 bases at J, with 14 bases in the middle. Germline CDR1 is SGHNT and CDR2 is YYREEE (reference sequence). The CDR3 spans 14 residues. In DNA, the CDR3 is TGTGCCAGCAGCTATACGGTTTTACGGAACACCATATATTTT. It yields the protein CASSYTVLRNTIYF.

Many counts were recorded for this clonotype. The genes are TRBV20-1 and TRBJ1-1; TRBD1 matches at 8 bases. J gave up 5 bases and V 6 bases, and 5 bases lay outside the gene matches. The CDR3 extends over 12 amino acids. Germline CDR1 reads DFQATT; CDR2 reads SNEGSKA (reference sequence). The CDR3 loop is CSAPRQGTEAFF. CDR3 bases: TGCAGTGCCCCTAGACAGGGGACTGAAGCTTTCTTT.

The rearrangement joins TRBV6-4 to TRBJ2-1; 12 positions agree with TRBD2. J lost 7 bases, V lost 5 bases, and 9 bases had no gene match. The CDR3 consists of 16 residues. Germline CDR1 MRHNA, CDR2 SNTAGT. CDR3 DNA: TGTGCCAGCAGTTCCACTAGCGGGAGGACCCAAAATGAGCAGTTCTTC. This codes for CASSSTSGRTQNEQFF.

This clonotype was observed many times. The chain joins TRBV12-3 or TRBV12-4 to TRBJ2-3, with 8 bases that match TRBD1. The CDR3 is made up of 13 amino acids. DNA of the CDR3: TGTGCAGCGGGCAGGGGGCACACAGATACGCAGTATTTT. It is translated as CAAGRGHTDTQYF.

This clonotype has ten or more counts. The chain is built from TRBV12-3 or TRBV12-4 and TRBJ2-3, with TRBD2 matching 10 bases. With 8 bases clipped from V and 4 bases from J, the junction kept 0 bases outside the gene matches. This CDR3 spans 12 amino acids. CDR3 in amino acids: CASGTSADTQYF. The CDR3 DNA follows: TGTGCCAGCGGGACTAGCGCAGATACGCAGTATTTT.

This clonotype was counted many times. The chain links TRBV6-6 to TRBJ1-2, with D uncertain. The CDR3 is made up of 13 amino acids. The germline V gene encodes CDR1 MNHNY and CDR2 SVGAGI (reference sequence). The ends were cut back, 2 bases at V and 4 bases at J, with 8 bases in the middle. The CDR3 here is CASSYDIFYGYTF. CDR3 nucleotide sequence: TGTGCCAGCAGTTACGACATCTTCTATGGCTACACCTTC.

There are many counts of this clonotype. The V call is TRBV5-1, the J call TRBJ1-4; unclear D gene. CDR3 length: 15 residues. Trimming removed 2 bases from V and 0 bases from J, with 8 bases in between. Germline CDR1 reads SGHRS; CDR2 reads YFSETQ. CDR3 in amino acids: CASSFSGTTNEKLFF. CDR3 nucleotides: TGCGCCAGCAGCTTCTCCGGGACAACTAATGAAAAACTGTTTTTT.

This clonotype appeared many times. The gene calls are TRBV6-5 and TRBJ2-4; a possible D gene is TRBD1 (5 bases). In germline, CDR1 is MNHEY, CDR2 SVGAGI. The CDR3 is made up of 13 amino acids. Trimming left V 4 bases short and J 10 bases short, with 14 bases between. The chain's CDR3 is CASSWGFKSIQYF. In DNA form, the CDR3 reads TGTGCCAGCAGTTGGGGCTTCAAGTCGATTCAGTACTTC.

This clonotype was seen at least ten times. The genes are TRBV6-5 and TRBJ1-1; D is undetermined. The CDR3 covers 14 residues. Germline values: CDR1 MNHEY, CDR2 SVGAGI. V lost 9 bases, J lost 1 base, and 15 bases lay in between. For the CDR3, the DNA is TGTGCCAGTGGGCGAGGGATTTGGAACACTGAAGCTTTCTTT. It specifies CASGRGIWNTEAFF.

In this sample, this clonotype turned up many times. The chain combines TRBV6-5 with TRBJ2-7; D may be TRBD1 or TRBD2 (5 bases each). Looked up from germline, CDR1 is MNHEY and CDR2 is SVGAGI. V dropped 7 bases and J dropped 1 base, with 14 bases sitting between them. CDR3 length equals 14 residues. Written as DNA, the CDR3 is TGTGCCAGCACCCTCGGGGCAGGGTCCTACGAGCAGTACTTC. This codes for CASTLGAGSYEQYF.

In this sample, this clonotype turned up many times. V and J are TRBV20-1 and TRBJ1-4; weak D call: TRBD1 (6 bases). CDR1 and CDR2 (germline): DFQATT, SNEGSKA (reference sequence). The V gene lost 6 bases and the J gene lost 8 bases, with 10 bases spanning the gap. CDR3 length equals 11 residues. The CDR3 loop reads CSANDREKLFF. The CDR3 coding sequence is TGCAGTGCCAACGACAGGGAAAAACTGTTTTTT.

This sequence joins TRBV7-9 and TRBJ2-1; possible D gene TRBD1, 6 bases. CDR1 is SEHNR and CDR2 is FQNEAQ in the germline V gene (reference sequence). V gave up 5 bases and J gave up 3 bases, with 14 bases separating them. This CDR3 spans 15 amino acids. CDR3 in amino acids: CASSNRDTLYNEQFF. DNA of the CDR3: TGTGCCAGCAGCAACCGGGACACACTCTACAATGAGCAGTTCTTC.

This clonotype was detected ten times or more. The chain recombines TRBV6-2 or TRBV6-3 with TRBJ1-5; D perhaps matches TRBD1 (5 bases). The CDR3 is 13 amino acids. Trimming removed 1 base from V and 7 bases from J, with 8 bases in between. Germline V lookup: CDR1 MNHEY, CDR2 SVGEGT. CDR3 region: CASSYLGGQPQHF. DNA of the CDR3: TGTGCCAGCAGTTACTTGGGGGGGCAGCCCCAGCATTTT.

This clonotype has ten or more counts. The chain recombines TRBV12-3 or TRBV12-4 with TRBJ1-5; tentative D call: TRBD1 (6 bases). The ends were cut back, 3 bases at V and 3 bases at J, with 9 bases in the middle. The CDR3 sequence is 14 residues long. The CDR3 DNA sequence: TGTGCCAGCAGTTTCCAGGGGAACAATCAGCCCCAGCATTTT. Its translation: CASSFQGNNQPQHF.